Each of the 17 T cell receptor beta chains below was sequenced from the same sample in a study of CD8+ T cells in alopecia areata. The treatment denotes: oral pan-JAK inhibitor, 5-10 mg twice daily. The authors extracted RNA and reverse transcribed it into cDNA as the sequencing template. TCRdb's table, derived via immunoSEQ multiplex PCR, lists solely in-frame clones and lacks some. The data hold just over 150,000 clones, with less than 70% observed a single time. The sample in question was CD4+ T cells sorted from blood, obtained at week 4, from a patient treated with tofacitinib. These receptors were collected from a human donor with alopecia areata.

The rearrangement joins TRBV9 to TRBJ2-3; D might be TRBD1 (6 bases). The germline CDR1 and CDR2 sequences are SGDLS and YYNGEE. V was clipped by 0 bases and J by 2 bases, with 10 bases between them. CDR3 length equals 15 residues. In nucleotides, the CDR3 is TGTGCCAGCAGCGTAGGAAGGGACACCACAGATACGCAGTATTTT. Its translation is CASSVGRDTTDTQYF.

The genes are TRBV9 and TRBJ1-5; maybe TRBD1 (5 bases). CDR1 is SGDLS and CDR2 is YYNGEE in the germline V gene. V was cut by 7 bases and J by 5 bases, with 7 bases left in between. This CDR3 region has 11 residues. The CDR3 region is CASPGYQPQHF. CDR3 sequence (DNA): TGTGCCAGCCCAGGGTATCAGCCCCAGCATTTT.

For this clone: Relative to the germline gene, one junction end is altered; a read error may explain this. The J gene is TRBJ1-6, the V gene TRBV27; no firm D call. CDR3 size: 12 residues. Germline CDR1 MNHEY, CDR2 SMNVEV (reference sequence). The CDR3 loop reads CASSLYDGPVWF. In DNA form, the CDR3 reads TGTGCCAGCAGTTTATACGACGGCCCAGTCTGGTTT.

J is TRBJ2-2 and V is TRBV29-1, with 7 bases lining up with TRBD1. V was pared by 6 bases and J by 0 bases, with 4 bases of the junction left unmatched. Per germline, CDR1 SQVTM and CDR2 ANQGSEA. This CDR3 is 14 amino acids long. CDR3 in DNA: TGCAGCGTCCGGACAGGAGCGAACACCGGGGAGCTGTTTTTT. Protein product: CSVRTGANTGELFF.

The CDR3 spells CASSAYNEQFF. The CDR3 region has the DNA TGTGCCAGCAGCGCATACAATGAGCAGTTCTTC. The V gene is TRBV7-9, the J gene TRBJ2-1; D gene uncertain. The CDR3 spans 11 residues. CDR1 is SEHNR, CDR2 FQNEAQ, per germline (reference sequence). V was pared by 5 bases and J by 4 bases, with 3 bases between. The full variable domain, with the rest looked up from reference TRBV7-9 and TRBJ2-1, is DTGVSQNPRHKITKRGQNVTFRCDPISEHNRLYWYRQTLGQGPEFLTYFQNEAQLEKSRLLSDRFSAERPKGSFSTLEIQRTEQGDSAMYLCASSAYNEQFFGPGTRLTVL.

The rearrangement joins TRBV4-2 to TRBJ1-2, with D unclear. This CDR3 spans 13 amino acids. V lost 2 bases to trimming and J lost 6 bases, with 10 bases between them. Germline V gives CDR1 LGHNA, CDR2 YNFKEQ. Written as DNA, the CDR3 is TGTGCCAGCAGCCAAAGGGTCGAGGATGGCTACACCTTC. Protein: CASSQRVEDGYTF.

This sequence joins TRBV5-1 and TRBJ1-1; D is uncertain. The V end lost 1 base, the J end lost 4 bases, and 17 bases lay between the germline ends. The germline gives CDR1 SGHRS, CDR2 YFSETQ. This CDR3 region has 16 residues. CDR3 region: CASSLHWSGGVTEAFF. CDR3 sequence (DNA): TGCGCCAGCAGCTTGCATTGGTCCGGCGGAGTCACTGAAGCTTTCTTT.

This clone was detected once. J is TRBJ1-5 and V is TRBV5-6; D is undetermined. CDR1 is SGHDT, CDR2 YYEEEE, per germline. CDR3 length: 17 residues. V dropped 0 bases and J dropped 1 base, with 14 bases sitting between them. The CDR3 bases are TGTGCCAGCAGCTTGGGATCGACTACGTGGAGCAATCAGCCCCAGCATTTT. Its protein product is CASSLGSTTWSNQPQHF.

In this sample, this clone turned up once. The chain employs TRBV18 and TRBJ1-5; D not resolved. Looked up from germline, CDR1 is KGHSH and CDR2 is LQKENI. This CDR3 is 14 amino acids long. The V and J ends lost 3 bases and 4 bases respectively, with 10 bases between them. DNA of the CDR3: TGTGCCAGCTCACCCCGGGCAGATAATCAGCCCCAGCATTTT. Its translation is CASSPRADNQPQHF.

This clone was counted between two and nine times. This chain links TRBV4-2 with TRBJ2-7; 9 bases fit TRBD1. Germline V gene sequence: CDR1 LGHNA, CDR2 YNFKEQ. J gave up 0 bases and V 4 bases, and 4 bases lay outside the gene matches. The CDR3 runs 15 residues. In DNA, the CDR3 is TGTGCCAGCAGCCCCGGGACAGGGAACTCCTACGAGCAGTACTTC. Its translation is CASSPGTGNSYEQYF.

This rearrangement joins TRBV5-6 to TRBJ2-7, with D possibly being TRBD1 or TRBD2 (5 bases each). CDR3 length: 13 residues. Germline-derived CDR1 and CDR2 are SGHDT and YYEEEE. Trimming pared 0 bases from V and 11 bases from J, leaving 15 bases between. The CDR3 is CASSLAGTDEEYF. In nucleotides, the CDR3 is TGTGCCAGCAGCTTGGCCGGGACGGATGAAGAGTACTTC.

V gene TRBV10-3 combines with J gene TRBJ1-6; 10 bases line up with TRBD1. Trimming took 6 bases from V and 6 from J; bases not matched to a gene: 8. CDR1 is ENHRY, CDR2 SYGVKD, per germline. This CDR3 region has 16 residues. CDR3 sequence (DNA): TGTGCCATCAGGGTCGGGACAGGGGCGGTTAATTCACCCCTCCACTTT. Amino acids: CAIRVGTGAVNSPLHF.

The chain recombines TRBV7-9 with TRBJ2-3; TRBD1 is a possible D gene (5 bases). Between the trimmed V and J ends, which lost 5 bases and 0 bases, there was a span of 9 bases. The germline CDR1 and CDR2 sequences are SEHNR and FQNEAQ (reference sequence). The CDR3 is made up of 14 amino acids. This CDR3 is CASSADSSTDTQYF. In DNA, the CDR3 is TGTGCCAGCAGCGCCGACAGTAGCACAGATACGCAGTATTTT. The whole variable domain, filled in from reference TRBV7-9 and TRBJ2-3, reads DTGVSQNPRHKITKRGQNVTFRCDPISEHNRLYWYRQTLGQGPEFLTYFQNEAQLEKSRLLSDRFSAERPKGSFSTLEIQRTEQGDSAMYLCASSADSSTDTQYFGPGTRLTVL.

The chain recombines TRBV7-2 with TRBJ2-7; no firm D call. The CDR3 has 13 residues. Trimming removed 0 bases from V and 4 bases from J, with 7 bases in between. Looked up from germline, CDR1 is SGHTA and CDR2 is FQGNSA. The CDR3 region is CASSLAEAYEQYF. For the CDR3, the DNA is TGTGCCAGCAGCTTAGCCGAGGCTTACGAGCAGTACTTC.

The chain joins TRBV4-2 to TRBJ2-5; 9 bases line up with TRBD2. CDR1 and CDR2 (germline): LGHNA, YNFKEQ. Germline trimming cut 0 bases from V and 5 bases from J; bases unmatched to any gene: 7. This CDR3 is built from 16 residues. The CDR3: CASSQDAAGGQETQYF. The CDR3 nucleotides read TGTGCCAGCAGCCAAGATGCAGCGGGGGGTCAGGAGACCCAGTACTTC.

This clone was observed once. The V and J genes are TRBV4-1 and TRBJ2-5; a weak D match, TRBD2 (6 bases). The CDR3 sequence is 16 residues long. The V gene lost 2 bases and the J gene lost 6 bases, with 19 bases spanning the gap. Germline V gene lookup returns CDR1 MGHRA and CDR2 YSYEKL. In nucleotides, the CDR3 is TGCGCCAGCAGCCAACTGGGACCTATTGGGAGGCAGACCCAGTACTTC. Residues: CASSQLGPIGRQTQYF.

This clone was recorded a few times. V and J are TRBV5-1 and TRBJ2-5; 9 bases match TRBD1. The CDR3 has 15 residues. Germline loops: CDR1 SGHRS, CDR2 YFSETQ. Unmatched junction bases numbered 9, after V lost 4 bases and J lost 5 bases. CDR3 in amino acids: CASSPSGQGMETQYF. In DNA, the CDR3 is TGCGCCAGCAGCCCGTCCGGACAGGGGATGGAGACCCAGTACTTC.